The 16 T cell receptor beta chains listed next were all sequenced from one sample in a study of OX40 agonist ivuxolimab in advanced cancers. Profiled with immunoSEQ multiplex PCR; TCRdb holds only in-frame clones, not every one. The sample consists of about 36,000 clones, around 89% of them appearing once. The sequenced sample was CD4+ or CD8+ T cells sorted from blood, obtained in a trial of the OX40 agonist ivuxolimab. The receptors shown here come from an adult with an advanced solid tumor such as melanoma, head and neck, liver or kidney cancer.

Remarks on this clone: At one boundary the junction diverges from the germline segment, which might be a read error. This rearrangement joins TRBV25-1 to TRBJ2-1; TRBD2 might be the D (6 bases). The germline V gene encodes CDR1 MGHDK and CDR2 SYGVNS. This CDR3 spans 14 amino acids. This CDR3 is CASSKYRDSDEQFF. DNA for the CDR3: TGTGCCAGCAGTAAATACCGGGACTCAGACGAGCAGTTCTTC.

The chain carries TRBV7-7 and TRBJ2-5; a possible D gene is TRBD1 (6 bases). V was shortened by 5 bases and J by 9 bases, with 16 bases between the two germline ends. Germline CDR1 reads SSHAT; CDR2 reads FNYEAQ (reference sequence). This CDR3 has 13 residues. DNA of the CDR3: TGTGCCAGCAGCCGACAGGAAAAGAGACCCCAGTACTTC. Encoded protein: CASSRQEKRPQYF.

The CDR3 reads CASSGDRDTYYEQYF. The CDR3 bases are TGTGCCAGCAGCGGGGACCGGGACACCTACTACGAGCAGTACTTC. The chain carries TRBV7-9 and TRBJ2-7, with D maybe TRBD1 (6 bases). Germline lookup yields CDR1 SEHNR and CDR2 FQNEAQ (reference sequence). CDR3 length: 15 residues. V shed 5 bases and J shed 3 bases, with 17 bases lying between them.

CDR3 region: CATGGEVLSGANVLTF. For the CDR3, the DNA is TGTGCCACCGGCGGTGAAGTGCTCTCTGGGGCCAACGTCCTGACTTTC. V gene TRBV2 combines with J gene TRBJ2-6; D gene ambiguous. The CDR3 sequence is 16 residues long. Trimming removed 10 bases at V and 0 bases at J, with 16 bases between. Germline V gives CDR1 SNHLY, CDR2 FYNNEI. Combining the CDR3 with reference TRBV2 and TRBJ2-6 gives the whole variable domain EPEVTQTPSHQVTQMGQEVILRCVPISNHLYFYWYRQILGQKVEFLVSFYNNEISEKSEIFDDQFSVERPDGSNFTLKIRSTKLEDSAMYFCATGGEVLSGANVLTFGAGSRLTVL.

V is TRBV5-6 and J is TRBJ2-7, with D perhaps assigned TRBD1 or TRBD2 (5 bases each). Trimming left V 2 bases short and J 0 bases short, with 12 bases between. Germline V gene lookup returns CDR1 SGHDT and CDR2 YYEEEE. This CDR3 has 15 amino acids. The CDR3 loop reads CASSFGPRGSYEQYF. The CDR3 DNA reads as TGTGCCAGCAGCTTCGGTCCGAGGGGCTCCTACGAGCAGTACTTC.

The chain joins TRBV11-2 to TRBJ1-2; 9 bases align to TRBD1. The V gene end was trimmed by 1 base and the J gene end by 5 bases; junction bases not matched to a gene: 5. The CDR3 is 15 amino acids. The germline CDR1 and CDR2 sequences are SGHAT and FQNNGV. The CDR3 loop is CASSLAGQGEYGYTF. In nucleotides, the CDR3 is TGTGCCAGCAGCTTAGCGGGACAGGGAGAATATGGCTACACCTTC.

This chain links TRBV11-2 with TRBJ2-1; unclear D gene. The V gene's germline CDR1 is SGHAT and CDR2 FQNNGV. The CDR3 covers 15 residues. V was clipped by 3 bases and J by 0 bases, with 9 bases between them. CDR3 residues: CASSLGSDSYNEQFF. CDR3 DNA: TGTGCCAGCAGCTTGGGCAGCGACTCCTACAATGAGCAGTTCTTC.

CDR3 coding DNA: TGTGCCAGTAGTACCGTTTCGACAGGTAATAGCAATCAGCCCCAGCATTTT. This gives the protein CASSTVSTGNSNQPQHF. This chain joins TRBV19 and TRBJ1-5; weak D call: TRBD1 (6 bases). CDR1 is LNHDA, CDR2 SQIVND, per germline (reference sequence). This CDR3 has 17 amino acids. Trimming cost V 4 bases and J 0 bases, with 16 bases left between them. The entire variable domain, with the rest obtained from reference TRBV19 and TRBJ1-5, is as follows: DGGITQSPKYLFRKEGQNVTLSCEQNLNHDAMYWYRQDPGQGLRLIYYSQIVNDFQKGDIAEGYSVSREKKESFPLTVTSAQKNPTAFYLCASSTVSTGNSNQPQHFGDGTRLSIL.

This clone has more than one count but fewer than ten. The rearrangement uses TRBV28 and TRBJ1-5, with no clear D. The ends were cut back, 5 bases at V and 6 bases at J, with 5 bases in the middle. Germline CDR1 is MDHEN and CDR2 is SYDVKM. This CDR3 has 11 amino acids. CDR3 in amino acids: CASSLRQPQHF. The DNA for the CDR3 is TGTGCCAGCAGTCTCCGTCAGCCCCAGCATTTT.

The rearrangement links TRBV5-1 to TRBJ2-3; D is undetermined. Germline CDR1 and CDR2: SGHRS and YFSETQ. This CDR3 contains 12 residues. V was trimmed by 3 bases and J by 2 bases, leaving 4 bases between them. The CDR3 DNA reads TGCGCCAGCAGCTCCTCCACAGATACGCAGTATTTT. It encodes CASSSSTDTQYF.

V gene TRBV9 combines with J gene TRBJ2-5; D gene uncertain. Germline CDR1 is SGDLS and CDR2 is YYNGEE. V was shortened by 4 bases and J by 4 bases, with 11 bases between the two germline ends. The CDR3 is made up of 13 amino acids. The CDR3: CASSRLGPETQYF. In DNA form, the CDR3 reads TGTGCCAGCAGCCGTCTAGGGCCAGAGACCCAGTACTTC. The whole variable domain, filled in from reference TRBV9 and TRBJ2-5, reads DSGVTQTPKHLITATGQRVTLRCSPRSGDLSVYWYQQSLDQGLQFLIQYYNGEERAKGNILERFSAQQFPDLHSELNLSSLELGDSALYFCASSRLGPETQYFGPGTRLLVL.

The chain is built from TRBV5-5 and TRBJ2-7; TRBD1 agrees at 10 bases. This CDR3 has 15 residues. J was trimmed by 6 bases and V by 0 bases; bases with no gene match: 6. Germline V gene sequence: CDR1 SGHKS, CDR2 YYEKEE (reference sequence). Here the CDR3 reads CASSLGGQGLSEQYF. CDR3 in DNA: TGTGCCAGCAGCTTGGGGGGACAGGGGCTTTCCGAGCAGTACTTC.

V usage is TRBV7-3 and J usage is TRBJ2-7, with D tentatively TRBD1 (5 bases). This CDR3 has 15 amino acids. Germline V gene lookup returns CDR1 SGHTA and CDR2 FQGTGA. Trimming took off 1 base at V and 0 bases at J, with 10 bases between the two ends. In DNA, the CDR3 is TGTGCCAGCAGCTTAAAGGACACCTTCTCCTACGAGCAGTACTTC. The encoded protein is CASSLKDTFSYEQYF.

V usage is TRBV7-3 and J usage is TRBJ2-1, with 9 bases matching TRBD2. Trimming removed 5 bases from V and 7 bases from J; junction bases left unmatched: 18. Per the germline V gene, CDR1 is SGHTA and CDR2 is FQGTGA. CDR3 length equals 18 residues. The CDR3 DNA reads TGTGCCAGCAGCCGGGGCGGGGCTAGCGGGACCGGGGTAAATGAGCAGTTCTTC. Protein sequence: CASSRGGASGTGVNEQFF.

The J gene is TRBJ2-3, the V gene TRBV28; 11 nucleotides align to TRBD2. Trimming took 2 bases from V and 1 from J; bases not matched to a gene: 5. The CDR3 consists of 17 residues. Germline V gene data show CDR1 as MDHEN and CDR2 as SYDVKM. CDR3 nucleotide sequence: TGTGCCAGCAGTTTAAGGAAACTAGCGGGAGGCACAGATACGCAGTATTTT. Protein: CASSLRKLAGGTDTQYF.

The chain couples TRBV7-3 to TRBJ2-1; a weak D match, TRBD2 (6 bases). The germline V gene encodes CDR1 SGHTA and CDR2 FQGTGA. The CDR3 consists of 15 residues. Trimming cost V 3 bases and J 3 bases, with 12 bases left between them. The CDR3 DNA sequence: TGTGCCAGCAGCTTCCCAAAGCGGGTCTACAATGAGCAGTTCTTC. Translated: CASSFPKRVYNEQFF.